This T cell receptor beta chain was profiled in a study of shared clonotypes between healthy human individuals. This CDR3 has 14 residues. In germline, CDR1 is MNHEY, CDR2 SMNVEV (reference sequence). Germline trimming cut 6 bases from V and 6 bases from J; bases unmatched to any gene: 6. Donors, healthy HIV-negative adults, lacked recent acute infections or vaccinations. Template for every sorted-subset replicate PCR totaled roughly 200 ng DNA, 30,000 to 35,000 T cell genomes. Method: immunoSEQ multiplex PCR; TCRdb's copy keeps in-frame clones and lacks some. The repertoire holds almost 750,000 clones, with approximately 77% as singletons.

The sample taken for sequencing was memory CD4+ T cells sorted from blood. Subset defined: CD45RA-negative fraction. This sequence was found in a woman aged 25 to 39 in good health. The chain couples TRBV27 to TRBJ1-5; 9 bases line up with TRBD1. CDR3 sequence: CASRGQGRFQPQHF. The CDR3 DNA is TGTGCCAGCAGAGGACAGGGGAGGTTTCAGCCCCAGCATTTT.